The T cell receptor (beta chain) under discussion was sequenced for a study of regulatory T cells in long-lasting Graves disease. The V end lost 2 bases, the J end lost 2 bases, and 13 bases lay between the germline ends. Germline V CDR1 and CDR2: SEHNR, FQNEAQ (reference sequence). This CDR3 has 15 residues. As for time point: newly diagnosed GD, antithyroid drugs for less than 3 months. Scientists built the TCR library using RNA that was extracted from PBMCs. This clonotype was counted at least ten times. Combining iRepertoire HTBI primers with Arm-PCR of CDR3 regions, the authors built TCR beta libraries. Each CDR3 protein gets one entry after TCRdb re-called the multiplex PCR reads with MiXCR. The table lists roughly 260,000 distinct CDR3 sequences, 15% to 20% of them singletons. The same specimen was also included in a second study, on T cells in Graves' hyperthyroidism and ophthalmopathy.

The V and J genes are TRBV7-9 and TRBJ2-7; D not resolved. The sample consisted of peripheral blood mononuclear cells (PBMCs), taken at new diagnosis, from a patient treated with antithyroid drugs. This clonotype was sampled from a woman in her twenties or thirties with Graves disease. The CDR3 DNA reads TGTGCCAGCAGCTTAAAACCGACAAACGCCTACGAGCAGTACTTC. Its protein is CASSLKPTNAYEQYF.